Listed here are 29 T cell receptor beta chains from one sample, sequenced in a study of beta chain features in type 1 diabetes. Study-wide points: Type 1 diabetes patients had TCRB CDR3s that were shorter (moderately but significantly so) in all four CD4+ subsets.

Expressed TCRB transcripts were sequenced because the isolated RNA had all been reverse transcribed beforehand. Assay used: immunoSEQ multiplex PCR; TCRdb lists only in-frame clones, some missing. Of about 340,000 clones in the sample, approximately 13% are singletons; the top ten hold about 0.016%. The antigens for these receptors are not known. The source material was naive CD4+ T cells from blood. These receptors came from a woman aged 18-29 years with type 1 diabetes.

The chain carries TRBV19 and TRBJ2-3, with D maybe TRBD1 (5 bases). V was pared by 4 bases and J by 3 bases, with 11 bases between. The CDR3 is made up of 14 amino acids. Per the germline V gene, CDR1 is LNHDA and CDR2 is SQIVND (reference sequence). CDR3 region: CASSTERQTDTQYF. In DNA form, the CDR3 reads TGTGCCAGTAGTACCGAACGACAGACAGATACGCAGTATTTT. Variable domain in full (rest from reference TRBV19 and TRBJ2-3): DGGITQSPKYLFRKEGQNVTLSCEQNLNHDAMYWYRQDPGQGLRLIYYSQIVNDFQKGDIAEGYSVSREKKESFPLTVTSAQKNPTAFYLCASSTERQTDTQYFGPGTRLTVL.

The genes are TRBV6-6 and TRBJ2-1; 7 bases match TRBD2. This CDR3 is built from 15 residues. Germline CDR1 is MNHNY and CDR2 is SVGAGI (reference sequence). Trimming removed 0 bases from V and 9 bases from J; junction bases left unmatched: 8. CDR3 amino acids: CASSYSGGSKIEQFF. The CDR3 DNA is TGTGCCAGCAGTTACTCTGGCGGGAGCAAGATTGAGCAGTTCTTC.

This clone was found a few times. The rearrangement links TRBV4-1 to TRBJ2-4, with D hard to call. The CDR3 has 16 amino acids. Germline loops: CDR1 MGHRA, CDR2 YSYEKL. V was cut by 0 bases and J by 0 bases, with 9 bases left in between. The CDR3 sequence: CASSQDRSLAKNIQYF. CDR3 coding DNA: TGCGCCAGCAGCCAAGATCGGAGCCTAGCCAAAAACATTCAGTACTTC.

CDR3 in DNA: TGTGCCAGCAGCTCACAGGATCAAGAGACCCAGTACTTC. It encodes CASSSQDQETQYF. The chain carries TRBV7-7 and TRBJ2-5; a possible D gene is TRBD1 (5 bases). There are 13 residues in the CDR3. Trimming pared 4 bases from V and 2 bases from J, leaving 8 bases between. Germline-derived CDR1 and CDR2 are SSHAT and FNYEAQ (reference sequence).

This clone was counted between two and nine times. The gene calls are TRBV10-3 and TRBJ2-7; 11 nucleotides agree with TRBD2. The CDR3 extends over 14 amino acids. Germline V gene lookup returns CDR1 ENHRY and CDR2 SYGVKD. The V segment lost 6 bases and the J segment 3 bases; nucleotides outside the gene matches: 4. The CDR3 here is CAISSTSGNYEQYF. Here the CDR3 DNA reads TGTGCCATCAGCTCGACTAGCGGGAACTACGAGCAGTACTTC.

The CDR3 sequence is CASAPGLAGTDTQYF. For the CDR3, the DNA is TGTGCCAGCGCCCCGGGACTAGCGGGCACAGATACGCAGTATTTT. J is TRBJ2-3 and V is TRBV6-4; TRBD2 matches at 11 bases. Germline loops: CDR1 MRHNA, CDR2 SNTAGT. V gave up 8 bases and J gave up 1 base; unmatched junction bases: 5. This CDR3 is 15 amino acids long.

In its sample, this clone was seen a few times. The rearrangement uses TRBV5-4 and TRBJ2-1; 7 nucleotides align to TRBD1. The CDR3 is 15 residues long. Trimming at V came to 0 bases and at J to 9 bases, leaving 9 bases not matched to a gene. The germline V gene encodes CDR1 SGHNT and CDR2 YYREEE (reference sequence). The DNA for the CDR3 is TGTGCCAGCAGCTTGGACAGGGGCCGACTTGGTGAGCAGTTCTTC. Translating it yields CASSLDRGRLGEQFF.

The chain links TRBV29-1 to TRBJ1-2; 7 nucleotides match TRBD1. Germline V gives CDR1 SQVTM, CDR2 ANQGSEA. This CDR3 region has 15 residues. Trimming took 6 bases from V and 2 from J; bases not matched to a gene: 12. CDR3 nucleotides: TGCAGCGTCGCCCCCAGGGGGGCGTTCAACTATGGCTACACCTTC. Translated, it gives CSVAPRGAFNYGYTF.

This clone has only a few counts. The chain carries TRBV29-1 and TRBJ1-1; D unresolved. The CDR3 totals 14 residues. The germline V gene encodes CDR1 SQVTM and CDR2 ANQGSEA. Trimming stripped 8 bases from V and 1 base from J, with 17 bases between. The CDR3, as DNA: TGCAGCACGGCGGGCAGAGGATGGAACACTGAAGCTTTCTTT. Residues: CSTAGRGWNTEAFF.

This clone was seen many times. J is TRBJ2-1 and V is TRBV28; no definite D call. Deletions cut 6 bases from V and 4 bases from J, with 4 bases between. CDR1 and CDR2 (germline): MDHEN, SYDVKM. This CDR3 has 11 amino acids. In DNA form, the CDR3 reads TGTGCCAGCAGCGCGTACAATGAGCAGTTCTTC. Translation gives CASSAYNEQFF.

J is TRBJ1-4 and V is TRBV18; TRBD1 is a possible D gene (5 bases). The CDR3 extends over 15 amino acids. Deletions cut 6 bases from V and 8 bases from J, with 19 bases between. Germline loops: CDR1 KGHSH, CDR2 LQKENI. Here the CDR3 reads CASSAPGGKDEKLFF. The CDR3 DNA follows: TGTGCCAGCTCGGCCCCCGGGGGAAAAGACGAAAAACTGTTTTTT. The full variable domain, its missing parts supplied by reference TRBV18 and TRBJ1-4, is NAGVMQNPRHLVRRRGQEARLRCSPMKGHSHVYWYRQLPEEGLKFMVYLQKENIIDESGMPKERFSAEFPKEGPSILRIQQVVRGDSAAYFCASSAPGGKDEKLFFGSGTQLSVL.

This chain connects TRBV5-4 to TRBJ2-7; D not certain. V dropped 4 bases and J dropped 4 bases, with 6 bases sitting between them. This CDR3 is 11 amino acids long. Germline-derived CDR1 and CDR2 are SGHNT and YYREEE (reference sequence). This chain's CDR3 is CASSREYEQYF. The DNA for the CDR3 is TGTGCCAGCAGCAGAGAGTACGAGCAGTACTTC.

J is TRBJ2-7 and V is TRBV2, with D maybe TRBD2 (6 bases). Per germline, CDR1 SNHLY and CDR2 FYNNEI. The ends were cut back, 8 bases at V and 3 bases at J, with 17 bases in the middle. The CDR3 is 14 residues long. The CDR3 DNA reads TGTGCCAGCGGACAACCGGGAGCTCTCTACGAGCAGTACTTC. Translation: CASGQPGALYEQYF. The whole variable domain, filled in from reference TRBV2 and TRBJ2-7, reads EPEVTQTPSHQVTQMGQEVILRCVPISNHLYFYWYRQILGQKVEFLVSFYNNEISEKSEIFDDQFSVERPDGSNFTLKIRSTKLEDSAMYFCASGQPGALYEQYFGPGTRLTVT.

CDR3 loop: CASSPEGRDYEQYF. Here the CDR3 DNA reads TGCGCCAGCAGCCCGGAGGGCAGAGACTACGAGCAGTACTTC. V and J are TRBV5-1 and TRBJ2-7; TRBD2 is a possible D gene (6 bases). Trimming took 4 bases from V and 3 from J, leaving 14 bases between them. The CDR3 spans 14 residues. Per the germline V gene, CDR1 is SGHRS and CDR2 is YFSETQ.

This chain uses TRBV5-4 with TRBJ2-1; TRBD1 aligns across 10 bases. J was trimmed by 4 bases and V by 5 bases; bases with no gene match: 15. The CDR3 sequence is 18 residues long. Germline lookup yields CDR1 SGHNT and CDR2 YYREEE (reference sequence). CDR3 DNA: TGTGCCAGCAGGCCGGGACAGGGGCGTACCCCTTCTTACAATGAGCAGTTCTTC. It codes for CASRPGQGRTPSYNEQFF.

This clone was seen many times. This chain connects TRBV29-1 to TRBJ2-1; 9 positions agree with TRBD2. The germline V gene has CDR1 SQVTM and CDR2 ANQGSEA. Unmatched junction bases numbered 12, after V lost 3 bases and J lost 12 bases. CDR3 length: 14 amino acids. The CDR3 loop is CSVDLSGRTSAQFF. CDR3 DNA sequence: TGCAGCGTTGACCTCAGCGGGAGGACAAGTGCGCAGTTCTTC.

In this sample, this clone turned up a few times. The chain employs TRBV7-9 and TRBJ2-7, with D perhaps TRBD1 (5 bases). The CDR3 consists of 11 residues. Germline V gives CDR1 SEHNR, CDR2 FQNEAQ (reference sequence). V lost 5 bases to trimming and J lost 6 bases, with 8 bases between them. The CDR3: CASSLGAEQYV. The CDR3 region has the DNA TGTGCCAGCAGCCTAGGGGCCGAGCAGTACGTC.

CDR3 region: CASSLVAGGKDTQYF. The CDR3 nucleotides read TGTGCCAGCAGCTTAGTTGCAGGGGGCAAAGATACGCAGTATTTT. The chain has TRBV11-2 and TRBJ2-3; 8 nucleotides line up with TRBD1. Germline-derived CDR1 and CDR2 are SGHAT and FQNNGV. V dropped 1 base and J dropped 5; count of bases not matched to a gene: 5. The CDR3 extends over 15 amino acids. The full variable domain, in which reference TRBV11-2 and TRBJ2-3 provide the parts outside the CDR3, is EAGVAQSPRYKIIEKRQSVAFWCNPISGHATLYWYQQILGQGPKLLIQFQNNGVVDDSQLPKDRFSAERLKGVDSTLKIQPAKLEDSAVYLCASSLVAGGKDTQYFGPGTRLTVL.

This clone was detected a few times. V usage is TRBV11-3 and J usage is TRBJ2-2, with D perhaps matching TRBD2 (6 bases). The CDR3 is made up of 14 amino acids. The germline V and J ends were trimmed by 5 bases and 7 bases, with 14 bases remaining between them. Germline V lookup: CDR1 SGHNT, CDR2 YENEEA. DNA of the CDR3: TGTGCCAGCAGCCCAAGGGCGGGGAGCGGGGAGCTGTTTTTT. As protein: CASSPRAGSGELFF.

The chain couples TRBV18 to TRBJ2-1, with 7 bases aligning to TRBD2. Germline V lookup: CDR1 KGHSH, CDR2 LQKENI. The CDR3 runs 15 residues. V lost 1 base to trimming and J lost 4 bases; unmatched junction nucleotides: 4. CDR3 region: CASSPRGRGYNEQFF. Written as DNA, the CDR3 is TGTGCCAGCTCACCACGCGGGAGAGGGTACAATGAGCAGTTCTTC.

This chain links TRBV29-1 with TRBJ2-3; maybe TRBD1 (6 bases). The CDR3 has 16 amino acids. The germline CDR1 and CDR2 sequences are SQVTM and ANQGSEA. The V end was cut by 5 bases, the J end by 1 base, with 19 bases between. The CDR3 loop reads CSVPSPDRPRTDTQYF. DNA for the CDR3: TGCAGCGTTCCCAGCCCGGACAGACCACGCACAGATACGCAGTATTTT.

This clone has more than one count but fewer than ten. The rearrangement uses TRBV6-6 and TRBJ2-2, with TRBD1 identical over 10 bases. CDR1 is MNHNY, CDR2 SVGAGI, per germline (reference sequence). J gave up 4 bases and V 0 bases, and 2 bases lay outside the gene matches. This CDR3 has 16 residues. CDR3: CASSYSTGGSTGELFF. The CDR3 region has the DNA TGTGCCAGCAGTTACTCGACAGGGGGCTCCACCGGGGAGCTGTTTTTT.

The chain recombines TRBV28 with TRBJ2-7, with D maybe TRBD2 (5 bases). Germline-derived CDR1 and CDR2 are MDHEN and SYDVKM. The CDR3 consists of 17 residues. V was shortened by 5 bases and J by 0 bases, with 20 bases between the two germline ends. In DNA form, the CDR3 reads TGTGCCAGCAGTGAAGTCGGGATCTTGGGATACTCCTACGAGCAGTACTTC. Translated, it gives CASSEVGILGYSYEQYF.

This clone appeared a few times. CDR3 DNA sequence: TGTGCCAGCAGGATACAACAGGGGGGCTACACCTTC. Residues: CASRIQQGGYTF. The gene calls are TRBV6-5 and TRBJ1-2; 7 nucleotides line up with TRBD1. The trim removed 6 bases at V and 8 bases at J, leaving 6 bases unmatched. CDR1 is MNHEY, CDR2 SVGAGI, per germline. The CDR3 sequence is 12 residues long.

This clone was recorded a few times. CDR3 sequence: CASSQESGLVSTDTQYF. The CDR3 coding sequence is TGCGCCAGCAGCCAAGAGAGTGGACTAGTCTCGACAGATACGCAGTATTTT. The rearrangement links TRBV4-1 to TRBJ2-3; 7 nucleotides align to TRBD2. Germline V CDR1 and CDR2: MGHRA, YSYEKL. Germline trimming cut 0 bases from V and 3 bases from J; bases unmatched to any gene: 9. The CDR3 extends over 17 amino acids.

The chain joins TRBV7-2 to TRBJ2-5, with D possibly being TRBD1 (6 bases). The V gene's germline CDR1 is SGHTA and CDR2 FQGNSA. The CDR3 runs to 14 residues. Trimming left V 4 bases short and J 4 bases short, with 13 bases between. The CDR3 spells CASSSSRGRETQYF. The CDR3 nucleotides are TGTGCCAGCAGCTCAAGTAGGGGGAGAGAGACCCAGTACTTC.

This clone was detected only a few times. The CDR3 DNA follows: TGTGCCAGCAGCTATGCCGGGACTAGCGGTCGCAATGAGCAGTTCTTC. Amino acid sequence: CASSYAGTSGRNEQFF. The genes are TRBV7-6 and TRBJ2-1, with TRBD2 matching over 11 bases. The CDR3 is 16 residues long. With 4 bases clipped from V and 6 bases from J, the junction kept 8 bases outside the gene matches. CDR1 SGHVS and CDR2 FNYEAQ come from the germline V gene.

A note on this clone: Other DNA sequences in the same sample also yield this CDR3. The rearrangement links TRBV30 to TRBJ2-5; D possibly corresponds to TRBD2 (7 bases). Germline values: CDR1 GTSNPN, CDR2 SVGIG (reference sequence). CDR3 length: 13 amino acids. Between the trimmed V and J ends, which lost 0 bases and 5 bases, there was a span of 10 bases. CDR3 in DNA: TGTGCCTGGAGTGTTCCGGGGGGCGAGACCCAGTACTTC. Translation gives CAWSVPGGETQYF. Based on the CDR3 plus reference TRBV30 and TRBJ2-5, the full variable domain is SQTIHQWPATLVQPVGSPLSLECTVEGTSNPNLYWYRQAAGRGLQLLFYSVGIGQISSEVPQNLSASRPQDRQFILSSKKLLLSDSGFYLCAWSVPGGETQYFGPGTRLLVL.

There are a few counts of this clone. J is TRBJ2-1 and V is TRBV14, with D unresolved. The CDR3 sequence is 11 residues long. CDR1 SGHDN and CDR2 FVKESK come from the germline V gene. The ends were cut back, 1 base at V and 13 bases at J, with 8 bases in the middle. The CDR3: CASSQVLYQFF. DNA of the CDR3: TGTGCCAGCAGCCAAGTTTTATATCAGTTCTTC.